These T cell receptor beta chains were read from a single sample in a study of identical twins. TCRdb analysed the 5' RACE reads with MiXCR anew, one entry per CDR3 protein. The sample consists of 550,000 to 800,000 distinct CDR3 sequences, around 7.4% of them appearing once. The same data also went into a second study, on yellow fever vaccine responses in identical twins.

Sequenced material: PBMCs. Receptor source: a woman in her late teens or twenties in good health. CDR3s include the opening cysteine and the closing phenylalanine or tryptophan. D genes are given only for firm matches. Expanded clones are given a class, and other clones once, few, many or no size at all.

cdr3_aa: CATSRERMGLNTEAFF; cdr3_nt: TGTGCCACCAGCAGAGAGAGGATGGGGTTGAACACTGAAGCTTTCTTT; clone_size: NA; j_call: TRBJ1-1; v_call: TRBV15; d_call: NA
cdr3_aa: CSVEGLAEPPWQTQYF; cdr3_nt: TGCAGCGTTGAGGGGCTAGCGGAACCCCCATGGCAGACCCAGTACTTC; clone_size: many; j_call: TRBJ2-5; v_call: TRBV29-1; d_call: TRBD2
cdr3_aa: CASSLSVRLPDSNQPQHF; cdr3_nt: TGTGCCAGCAGTTTATCAGTAAGGCTGCCGGATAGCAATCAGCCCCAGCATTTT; clone_size: few; j_call: TRBJ1-5; v_call: TRBV28; d_call: NA
cdr3_aa: CASSLGSDTEHGYTF; cdr3_nt: TGTGCCAGCAGTTTAGGATCGGACACTGAACATGGCTACACCTTC; clone_size: few; j_call: TRBJ1-2; v_call: TRBV12-3/TRBV12-4; d_call: NA
cdr3_aa: CASSRHRDSGSYNEQFF; cdr3_nt: TGTGCCAGCAGTAGACACCGGGACAGCGGCTCCTACAATGAGCAGTTCTTC; clone_size: few; j_call: TRBJ2-1; v_call: TRBV6-1; d_call: TRBD1
cdr3_aa: CASSRFKGLAGGKVRTGELFF; cdr3_nt: TGTGCCAGCAGCCGCTTCAAAGGACTAGCGGGAGGGAAAGTACGAACCGGGGAGCTGTTTTTT; clone_size: NA; j_call: TRBJ2-2; v_call: TRBV7-6; d_call: TRBD2
cdr3_aa: CATSDYTGLAGVGDTQYF; cdr3_nt: TGTGCCACCAGTGATTACACGGGACTAGCGGGAGTTGGAGATACGCAGTATTTT; clone_size: many; j_call: TRBJ2-3; v_call: TRBV24-1; d_call: TRBD2
cdr3_aa: CSTLYGEQFF; cdr3_nt: TGCAGCACCTTGTATGGTGAGCAGTTCTTC; clone_size: many; j_call: TRBJ2-1; v_call: TRBV29-1; d_call: NA
cdr3_aa: CSPRSGSTDTQYF; cdr3_nt: TGCAGTCCACGGAGCGGGAGTACAGATACGCAGTATTTT; clone_size: NA; j_call: TRBJ2-3; v_call: TRBV20-1; d_call: TRBD2
cdr3_aa: CASSLVVGLQGPEAFF; cdr3_nt: TGTGCCAGCAGCTTAGTAGTCGGACTTCAGGGTCCTGAAGCTTTCTTT; clone_size: NA; j_call: TRBJ1-1; v_call: TRBV7-8; d_call: NA
cdr3_aa: CASSQVWDEGGQRGANTGELFF; cdr3_nt: TGTGCCAGCAGCCAAGTGTGGGACGAAGGAGGTCAGCGGGGAGCGAACACCGGGGAGCTGTTTTTT; clone_size: NA; j_call: TRBJ2-2; v_call: TRBV3-1; d_call: TRBD2
cdr3_aa: CASSQVPSYNEKLFF; cdr3_nt: TGTGCCAGCAGCCAAGTCCCCAGCTATAATGAAAAACTGTTTTTT; clone_size: NA; j_call: TRBJ1-4; v_call: TRBV3-1; d_call: NA
cdr3_aa: CASSGGGSGSYNEQFF; cdr3_nt: TGTGCCAGCAGCGGGGGGGGATCGGGCTCCTACAATGAGCAGTTCTTC; clone_size: many; j_call: TRBJ2-1; v_call: TRBV7-9; d_call: TRBD2
cdr3_aa: CASSATSGGAMDTQYF; cdr3_nt: TGTGCCAGCAGCGCAACTAGCGGGGGGGCAATGGATACGCAGTATTTT; clone_size: NA; j_call: TRBJ2-3; v_call: TRBV7-8; d_call: TRBD2
cdr3_aa: CATRGAAYEQYF; cdr3_nt: TGTGCCACCAGGGGGGCGGCCTACGAGCAGTACTTC; clone_size: NA; j_call: TRBJ2-7; v_call: TRBV7-9; d_call: NA
cdr3_aa: CASSTSGTGGYYTQYF; cdr3_nt: TGCGCCAGCAGCACCTCCGGGACAGGGGGGTATTATACGCAGTATTTT; clone_size: many; j_call: TRBJ2-3; v_call: TRBV5-1; d_call: TRBD1
cdr3_aa: CASSEGWTDYEQYF; cdr3_nt: TGTGCCAGCAGTGAAGGTTGGACGGATTACGAGCAGTACTTC; clone_size: few; j_call: TRBJ2-7; v_call: TRBV6-1; d_call: NA
cdr3_aa: CSVETQGKQFF; cdr3_nt: TGCAGCGTTGAAACCCAGGGCAAGCAGTTCTTC; clone_size: few; j_call: TRBJ2-1; v_call: TRBV29-1; d_call: NA
cdr3_aa: CASSSGVLPGLPSYEQYF; cdr3_nt: TGTGCCAGCAGCTCGGGGGTTTTACCGGGACTCCCCTCCTACGAGCAGTACTTC; clone_size: few; j_call: TRBJ2-7; v_call: TRBV7-7; d_call: NA
cdr3_aa: CSAPGTPLGETQYF; cdr3_nt: TGCAGTGCTCCTGGGACTCCCCTTGGGGAGACCCAGTACTTC; clone_size: few; j_call: TRBJ2-5; v_call: TRBV20-1; d_call: NA
cdr3_aa: CSASPLLETQYF; cdr3_nt: TGCAGTGCTAGTCCATTACTGGAGACCCAGTACTTC; clone_size: NA; j_call: TRBJ2-5; v_call: TRBV20-1; d_call: NA
cdr3_aa: CASSLTGGKGANVLTF; cdr3_nt: TGTGCCAGCAGCTTAACGGGTGGGAAGGGGGCCAACGTCCTGACTTTC; clone_size: few; j_call: TRBJ2-6; v_call: TRBV7-3; d_call: NA
cdr3_aa: CATSDPLAATYNEQFF; cdr3_nt: TGTGCCACCAGTGACCCACTAGCGGCCACCTACAATGAGCAGTTCTTC; clone_size: NA; j_call: TRBJ2-1; v_call: TRBV24-1; d_call: TRBD2
cdr3_aa: CASSYTSLSYYEQYF; cdr3_nt: TGTGCCAGCAGCTATACTAGCTTATCATACTACGAGCAGTACTTC; clone_size: few; j_call: TRBJ2-7; v_call: TRBV7-8; d_call: NA
cdr3_aa: CASGGTAETDTQYF; cdr3_nt: TGTGCCAGCGGGGGGACAGCAGAGACAGATACGCAGTATTTT; clone_size: NA; j_call: TRBJ2-3; v_call: TRBV6-1; d_call: NA
cdr3_aa: CASSLKWEGLGANEQFF; cdr3_nt: TGTGCCAGCAGTTTAAAGTGGGAGGGCCTGGGGGCGAATGAGCAGTTCTTC; clone_size: many; j_call: TRBJ2-1; v_call: TRBV12-3/TRBV12-4; d_call: NA
cdr3_aa: CASSYGGPEQYF; cdr3_nt: TGTGCCAGCAGTTATGGAGGGCCCGAGCAGTACTTC; clone_size: few; j_call: TRBJ2-7; v_call: TRBV12-3/TRBV12-4; d_call: NA
cdr3_aa: CSARPWTGSSTDTQYF; cdr3_nt: TGCAGTGCTAGGCCCTGGACAGGTTCTAGCACAGATACGCAGTATTTT; clone_size: many; j_call: TRBJ2-3; v_call: TRBV20-1; d_call: TRBD1
cdr3_aa: CASSIRGAGIINEQFF; cdr3_nt: TGTGCCAGCAGTATACGGGGGGCCGGCATTATAAATGAGCAGTTCTTC; clone_size: many; j_call: TRBJ2-1; v_call: TRBV6-5; d_call: NA
cdr3_aa: CSVGWVDYGYTF; cdr3_nt: TGCAGCGTTGGTTGGGTAGACTATGGCTACACCTTC; clone_size: many; j_call: TRBJ1-2; v_call: TRBV29-1; d_call: NA
cdr3_aa: CASSLSATGVNEQFF; cdr3_nt: TGTGCCAGCAGCTTATCGGCGACAGGGGTCAATGAGCAGTTCTTC; clone_size: few; j_call: TRBJ2-1; v_call: TRBV7-3; d_call: TRBD1
cdr3_aa: CAISERQGYNEQFF; cdr3_nt: TGTGCCATCAGTGAACGGCAGGGGTACAATGAGCAGTTCTTC; clone_size: few; j_call: TRBJ2-1; v_call: TRBV10-3; d_call: NA
cdr3_aa: CAIRLQGPYGYTF; cdr3_nt: TGTGCCATCAGGCTACAGGGACCCTATGGCTACACCTTC; clone_size: many; j_call: TRBJ1-2; v_call: TRBV10-3; d_call: NA
cdr3_aa: CASTKFGGNEQYF; cdr3_nt: TGTGCCAGCACTAAGTTCGGGGGCAACGAGCAGTACTTC; clone_size: many; j_call: TRBJ2-7; v_call: TRBV6-1; d_call: NA
cdr3_aa: CASSQDKLSNRGYTF; cdr3_nt: TGTGCCAGCAGCCAAGATAAATTGAGTAATCGGGGCTACACCTTC; clone_size: NA; j_call: TRBJ1-2; v_call: TRBV14; d_call: NA